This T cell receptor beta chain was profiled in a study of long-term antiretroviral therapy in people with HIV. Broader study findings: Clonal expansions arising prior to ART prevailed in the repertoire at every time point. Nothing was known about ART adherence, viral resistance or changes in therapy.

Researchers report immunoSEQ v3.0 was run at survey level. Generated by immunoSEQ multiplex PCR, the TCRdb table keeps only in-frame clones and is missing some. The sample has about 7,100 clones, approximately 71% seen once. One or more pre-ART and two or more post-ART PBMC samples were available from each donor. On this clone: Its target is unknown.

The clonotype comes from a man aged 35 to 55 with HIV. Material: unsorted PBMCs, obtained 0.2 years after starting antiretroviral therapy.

In nucleotides, the CDR3 is TGTGCCAGCAGCTTGGATGAGACCCAGTACTTC. This codes for CASSLDETQYF. The V gene is TRBV5-4, the J gene TRBJ2-5; D uncertain. Germline CDR1 reads SGHNT; CDR2 reads YYREEE (reference sequence). Trimming cost V 0 bases and J 5 bases, with 2 bases left between them. This CDR3 is built from 11 residues.